A single sample gave rise to the 20 T cell receptor beta chains below, sequenced in a study of blood T cells in healthy people across ages. A second about 7 to 12 cycle PCR used barcoded and J-beta primers. TCRdb called the 5' RACE reads again in MiXCR, with one record for every CDR3 protein. The data hold around 1.5 million distinct CDR3 sequences, with roughly 32% observed a single time. The sequenced sample consisted of blood. The receptor set was obtained from a woman in her thirties in good health.

This chain uses TRBV20-1 with TRBJ2-5; D may be TRBD2 (5 bases). The ends were cut back, 4 bases at V and 11 bases at J, with 11 bases in the middle. Germline V gene sequence: CDR1 DFQATT, CDR2 SNEGSKA (reference sequence). This CDR3 is built from 10 residues. The CDR3, as DNA: TGCAGTGCTAACGGGAATGAGCAGTACTTC. It yields the protein CSANGNEQYF.

The CDR3 DNA follows: TGTGCCAGCAGCGTACGGGGGAGTAGCGACGAGCAGTACTTC. Amino acid sequence: CASSVRGSSDEQYF. V usage is TRBV9 and J usage is TRBJ2-7, with TRBD2 as a possible D gene (6 bases). This CDR3 has 14 amino acids. Germline V gene lookup returns CDR1 SGDLS and CDR2 YYNGEE. V dropped 1 base and J dropped 5 bases, with 13 bases sitting between them.

CDR3 nucleotides: TGTGCCAGCAGGTCTAGCGGGAGTTGGGGCGAGCAGTACTTC. It codes for CASRSSGSWGEQYF. The chain couples TRBV28 to TRBJ2-7; 10 bases align to TRBD2. There are 14 residues in the CDR3. The J segment lost 6 bases and the V segment lost 6 bases, leaving 8 bases of the junction unmatched. Germline V gene lookup returns CDR1 MDHEN and CDR2 SYDVKM.

This sequence joins TRBV28 and TRBJ1-6; D call uncertain. Between the trimmed V and J ends, which lost 4 bases and 0 bases, there was a span of 16 bases. This CDR3 spans 18 amino acids. From germline, CDR1 is MDHEN and CDR2 SYDVKM. The CDR3 reads CASSSPAQKSSYNSPLHF. In DNA, the CDR3 is TGTGCCAGCAGTTCCCCGGCCCAAAAAAGCTCCTATAATTCACCCCTCCACTTT. The full variable domain, with the rest looked up from reference TRBV28 and TRBJ1-6, is DVKVTQSSRYLVKRTGEKVFLECVQDMDHENMFWYRQDPGLGLRLIYFSYDVKMKEKGDIPEGYSVSREKKERFSLILESASTNQTSMYLCASSSPAQKSSYNSPLHFGNGTRLTVT.

The gene calls are TRBV28 and TRBJ2-7; the D gene is possibly TRBD1 (6 bases). Looked up from germline, CDR1 is MDHEN and CDR2 is SYDVKM. Trimming pared 3 bases from V and 2 bases from J, leaving 17 bases between. The CDR3 length is 16 residues. The CDR3 is CASSFGVTGPAYEQYF. For the CDR3, the DNA is TGTGCCAGCAGTTTTGGGGTGACAGGACCAGCCTACGAGCAGTACTTC.

This clonotype came up once. The chain employs TRBV20-1 and TRBJ2-3, with TRBD2 matching 8 bases. There are 15 residues in the CDR3. Germline values: CDR1 DFQATT, CDR2 SNEGSKA (reference sequence). The V and J ends lost 0 bases and 2 bases, in that order; junction bases with no gene match: 4. CDR3 DNA: TGCAGTGCTAGAGATGGTAGCGGGAACACAGATACGCAGTATTTT. It translates to CSARDGSGNTDTQYF.

As concerns this clonotype: A read error may explain this, as a much larger clone is one base away. The rearrangement joins TRBV20-1 to TRBJ2-7; D gene ambiguous. The V end lost 1 base, the J end lost 9 bases, and 7 bases lay between the germline ends. Germline assignment: CDR1 DFQATT and CDR2 SNEGSKA (reference sequence). CDR3 length: 10 amino acids. The CDR3 coding sequence is TGCAGTGCTAGAGGTCACGGGCAGTACTTC. Translation gives CSARGHGQYF.

The J gene is TRBJ2-2, the V gene TRBV5-8; 9 nucleotides align to TRBD1. The J segment lost 3 bases and the V segment lost 5 bases, leaving 11 bases of the junction unmatched. This CDR3 spans 17 amino acids. CDR1 and CDR2 from the germline V gene are SGHTS and YDEGEE. CDR3 region: CASRKIQGARDTGELFF. The DNA of the CDR3 is TGTGCCAGCAGGAAGATACAGGGGGCGCGAGACACCGGGGAGCTGTTTTTT.

This clonotype was seen a handful of times. The V call is TRBV7-2, the J call TRBJ1-4; perhaps TRBD1 as D (5 bases). Germline CDR1 and CDR2: SGHTA and FQGNSA. Trimming stripped 5 bases from V and 8 bases from J, with 21 bases between. The CDR3 is 16 amino acids. This chain's CDR3 is CASSPGALLEGEKLFF. CDR3 coding DNA: TGTGCCAGCAGCCCCGGGGCTCTGCTTGAGGGGGAAAAACTGTTTTTT.

CDR3 sequence reads: CSARRRTAPQPQHF. DNA for the CDR3: TGCAGTGCTAGACGGAGGACGGCCCCTCAGCCCCAGCATTTT. V and J are TRBV20-1 and TRBJ1-5; no clear D. Trimming shortened V by 2 bases and J by 6 bases, and 14 bases separated the two germline ends. The CDR3 contains 14 residues. The V gene's germline CDR1 is DFQATT and CDR2 SNEGSKA (reference sequence).

CDR3 residues: CASSLDASGRGETQYF. Here the CDR3 DNA reads TGCGCCAGCAGCTTGGATGCTAGCGGGAGGGGTGAGACCCAGTACTTC. V usage is TRBV5-1 and J usage is TRBJ2-5, with TRBD2 matching over 12 bases. The CDR3 totals 16 residues. Germline CDR1 SGHRS, CDR2 YFSETQ. J was trimmed by 5 bases and V by 0 bases; bases with no gene match: 5.

The rearrangement uses TRBV21-1 and TRBJ1-1; the table's D call of TRBD1 was not tested on the DNA. TRBV21-1 is an annotated pseudogene. The CDR3 contains 15 residues. Here the CDR3 DNA reads TGTGCCAGGCCGCACAGGGGGCGTCGTAACACTGAAGCTTTCTTT. Translated, it gives CARPHRGRRNTEAFF.

The CDR3 region is CASSQDRISGIYGYTF. The CDR3 coding sequence is TGCGCCAGCAGCCAAGATCGAATCAGTGGGATCTATGGCTACACCTTC. This chain links TRBV4-1 with TRBJ1-2, with D uncertain. The germline V gene has CDR1 MGHRA and CDR2 YSYEKL. V shed 0 bases and J shed 4 bases, with 15 bases lying between them. CDR3 length: 16 amino acids.

CDR3 coding DNA: TGTGCCAGCAGCTTACGGGGCGGGGCAGAGGATCAAGAGACCCAGTACTTC. Its protein is CASSLRGGAEDQETQYF. V usage is TRBV11-1 and J usage is TRBJ2-5, with a tentative D call TRBD2 (6 bases). This CDR3 has 17 residues. CDR1 and CDR2 from the germline V gene are SGHAT and FQDESV (reference sequence). V was clipped by 2 bases and J by 2 bases, with 18 bases between them.

This clonotype has only a few counts. J is TRBJ2-7 and V is TRBV29-1; D is ambiguous. The germline V and J ends were trimmed by 3 bases and 1 base, with 16 bases remaining between them. This CDR3 region has 15 residues. Looked up from germline, CDR1 is SQVTM and CDR2 is ANQGSEA. CDR3 residues: CSVDLPGAGSYEQYF. CDR3 sequence (DNA): TGCAGCGTTGATCTCCCTGGCGCTGGTTCCTACGAGCAGTACTTC.

This rearrangement joins TRBV4-1 to TRBJ1-4, with D maybe TRBD1 (5 bases). CDR3 length: 12 residues. V dropped 9 bases and J dropped 4 bases, with 9 bases sitting between them. CDR1 MGHRA and CDR2 YSYEKL come from the germline V gene. The CDR3 bases are TGCGCCAGTGGGGGATATAATGAAAAACTGTTTTTT. As protein: CASGGYNEKLFF.

This CDR3 is CASSPTDTGVEQYF. Here the CDR3 DNA reads TGTGCCAGCAGCCCGACCGACACCGGAGTGGAGCAGTACTTC. This chain links TRBV4-2 with TRBJ2-7; D gene ambiguous. The germline CDR1 and CDR2 sequences are LGHNA and YNFKEQ. The V end was cut by 4 bases, the J end by 7 bases, with 17 bases between. This CDR3 has 14 amino acids.

In its sample, this clonotype was seen a few times. The J gene is TRBJ2-1, the V gene TRBV5-8; 14 bases are shared with TRBD2. CDR1 SGHTS and CDR2 YDEGEE come from the germline V gene. The V and J ends lost 3 bases and 8 bases, in that order; junction bases with no gene match: 7. This CDR3 comprises 16 residues. The CDR3: CASSSTGTSGRDEQFF. The CDR3 nucleotides are TGTGCCAGCAGCTCCACCGGGACTAGCGGGAGAGATGAGCAGTTCTTC. Together with reference TRBV5-8 and TRBJ2-1, the CDR3 gives the full variable domain: EAGVTQSPTHLIKTRGQQATLRCSPISGHTSVYWYQQALGLGLQFLLWYDEGEERNRGNFPPRFSGRQFPNYSSELNVNALELEDSALYLCASSSTGTSGRDEQFFGPGTRLTVL.

This clonotype came up many times. The genes are TRBV5-1 and TRBJ2-3; no firm D call. The CDR3 loop spans 14 amino acids. CDR1 SGHRS and CDR2 YFSETQ come from the germline V gene. V lost 0 bases, J lost 2 bases, and 7 bases lay in between. The CDR3 bases are TGCGCCAGCAGCTTGGAAAGAGACACAGATACGCAGTATTTT. It encodes CASSLERDTDTQYF.

As concerns this clonotype: It may be a read error: a sequence one base away is much more abundant. The chain has TRBV27 and TRBJ1-1; D perhaps matches TRBD1 (6 bases). There are 14 residues in the CDR3. Germline lookup yields CDR1 MNHEY and CDR2 SMNVEV (reference sequence). CDR3 protein: CTSTIQGGNTEAFF. Here the CDR3 DNA reads TGTACCAGCACAATACAGGGAGGGAACACTGAAGCTTTCTTT.